The 14 T cell receptor beta chains below come from one sample, sequenced in a study of T cell repertoires in aging, cancer and after chemotherapy. The template was genomic DNA from peripheral blood, not RNA. A mixed TRB-A/B primer pool amplified rearranged TRB by multiplex touch-down PCR. TCRdb ran MiXCR on the multiplex PCR reads and lists one entry per CDR3 protein. The sample shows around 2,800 distinct CDR3 sequences, about 29% of them seen only once. The sample was blood. All receptors derive from a human donor with a solid tumor.

The chain carries TRBV6-1 and TRBJ2-5, with TRBD2 matching 11 bases. This CDR3 spans 14 amino acids. Germline V CDR1 and CDR2: MNHNS, SASEGT. The V and J ends lost 7 bases and 5 bases, in that order; junction bases with no gene match: 6. CDR3 coding DNA: TGTGCCAGCAACCAACTAGCGGGAGCGGAGACCCAGTACTTC. Protein product: CASNQLAGAETQYF.

The CDR3 loop is CASSLGMGNTEAFF. In nucleotides, the CDR3 is TGTGCCAGCAGCTTAGGTATGGGTAACACTGAAGCTTTCTTT. The chain carries TRBV7-2 and TRBJ1-1; D gene uncertain. Germline CDR1 and CDR2: SGHTA and FQGNSA. The CDR3 is 14 residues long. V was cut by 1 base and J by 2 bases, with 8 bases left in between.

The chain has TRBV28 and TRBJ1-1, with D unresolved. CDR3 length: 11 residues. Deletions cut 8 bases from V and 4 bases from J, with 8 bases between. The germline V gene has CDR1 MDHEN and CDR2 SYDVKM. This CDR3 reads CASDTATEAFF. The DNA for the CDR3 is TGTGCCAGCGATACCGCCACTGAAGCTTTCTTT.

This clonotype is labeled as medium-sized. The genes are TRBV19 and TRBJ1-5; 9 bases map to TRBD1. The CDR3 covers 16 residues. Looked up from germline, CDR1 is LNHDA and CDR2 is SQIVND (reference sequence). The trim removed 5 bases at V and 5 bases at J, leaving 10 bases unmatched. The CDR3 region has the DNA TGTGCCAGTAGTGCAGCCGGGACAGGGCCGCATCAGCCCCAGCATTTT. This gives the protein CASSAAGTGPHQPQHF.

The gene calls are TRBV5-1 and TRBJ1-3; D unclear. CDR3 length: 17 amino acids. Germline V CDR1 and CDR2: SGHRS, YFSETQ. V was cut by 0 bases and J by 0 bases, with 13 bases left in between. The CDR3 spells CASSLEAATGSGNTIYF. CDR3 DNA sequence: TGCGCCAGCAGCTTGGAGGCAGCAACCGGCTCTGGAAACACCATATATTTT. The variable domain in full, completed from reference TRBV5-1 and TRBJ1-3, reads KAGVTQTPRYLIKTRGQQVTLSCSPISGHRSVSWYQQTPGQGLQFLFEYFSETQRNKGNFPGRFSGRQFSNSRSEMNVSTLELGDSALYLCASSLEAATGSGNTIYFGEGSWLTVV.

This chain joins TRBV5-1 and TRBJ2-2, with 7 bases that match TRBD2. Trimming removed 7 bases from V and 3 bases from J; junction bases left unmatched: 6. The CDR3 length is 14 residues. Germline V CDR1 and CDR2: SGHRS, YFSETQ. The DNA of the CDR3 is TGCGCCAGCGGAGCGGGAACCGACACCGGGGAGCTGTTTTTT. This translates into CASGAGTDTGELFF.

This clonotype is labeled as medium-sized. This chain joins TRBV6-1 and TRBJ2-7; D might be TRBD1 (6 bases). The germline CDR1 and CDR2 sequences are MNHNS and SASEGT. V was pared by 2 bases and J by 3 bases, with 14 bases between. The length of the CDR3 is 15 residues. DNA for the CDR3: TGTGCCAGCAGTGAATGGAGGACAGTCGGCTACGAGCAGTACTTC. Its protein product is CASSEWRTVGYEQYF.

The chain is built from TRBV18 and TRBJ1-4, with a possible D match to TRBD1 (5 bases). Germline V gene data show CDR1 as KGHSH and CDR2 as LQKENI. The CDR3 spans 16 residues. V was shortened by 2 bases and J by 1 base, with 11 bases between the two germline ends. The CDR3 here is CASSPGTGGTNEKLFF. DNA of the CDR3: TGTGCCAGCTCACCAGGTACCGGGGGAACTAATGAAAAACTGTTTTTT.

This clonotype was observed a handful of times. The V and J genes are TRBV6-1 and TRBJ2-7, with 8 nucleotides matching TRBD2. Trimming removed 2 bases from V and 0 bases from J; junction bases left unmatched: 6. From germline, CDR1 is MNHNS and CDR2 SASEGT. CDR3 size: 16 residues. CDR3 loop: CASSEWSGSHSYEQYF. Written as DNA, the CDR3 is TGTGCCAGCAGTGAATGGAGCGGGAGCCACTCCTACGAGCAGTACTTC.

CDR3 sequence: CSAKDRYGYTF. The CDR3 DNA reads as TGCAGTGCTAAGGACAGATATGGCTACACCTTC. This sequence joins TRBV20-1 and TRBJ1-2; TRBD1 is a possible D gene (6 bases). CDR3 length equals 11 residues. V dropped 4 bases and J dropped 5 bases, with 8 bases sitting between them. Per germline, CDR1 DFQATT and CDR2 SNEGSKA (reference sequence).

The table lists this clonotype with a count of one. This chain links TRBV11-3 with TRBJ2-3, with a weak D call TRBD1 (7 bases). The CDR3 length is 15 residues. Trimming shortened V by 5 bases and J by 5 bases, and 17 bases separated the two germline ends. Looked up from germline, CDR1 is SGHNT and CDR2 is YENEEA. In DNA, the CDR3 is TGTGCCAGCAGCCCCGGGGGAAGGGGGCAAGATACGCAGTATTTT. This gives the protein CASSPGGRGQDTQYF.

V is TRBV6-2 or TRBV6-3 and J is TRBJ2-7, with TRBD1 as a possible D gene (6 bases). CDR1 is MNHEY and CDR2 is SVGEGT in the germline V gene. Trimming pared 10 bases from V and 0 bases from J, leaving 10 bases between. CDR3 size: 12 residues. For the CDR3, the DNA is TGTGCCATGGGGGCGGACTCCTACGAGCAGTACTTC. This sequence encodes CAMGADSYEQYF.

This clonotype was seen more than once but under ten times. The CDR3 spells CASRKGQGAIANYGYTF. The CDR3 DNA is TGTGCCAGCAGAAAGGGACAGGGGGCAATAGCTAACTATGGCTACACCTTC. The gene calls are TRBV12-3 or TRBV12-4 and TRBJ1-2, with TRBD1 identical over 12 bases. The CDR3 covers 17 residues. V shed 6 bases and J 0 bases; nucleotides not matched to a gene: 8.

The rearrangement uses TRBV4-2 and TRBJ2-2, with 8 positions matching TRBD2. Germline CDR1 is LGHNA and CDR2 is YNFKEQ. CDR3 size: 17 residues. Trimming took 1 base from V and 4 from J; bases not matched to a gene: 8. CDR3 coding DNA: TGTGCCAGCAGCCAAGTAAGCACGACTAGCGTCACCGGGGAGCTGTTTTTT. Translating it yields CASSQVSTTSVTGELFF.